Below are 24 T cell receptor beta chains sequenced from a single sample in a study of blood T cell repertoires in COVID-19 (dated by TCRdb to the early 2020s). Library preparation employed the immunoSEQ multiplex PCR assay. Drawn from immuneACCESS, this table holds only the in-frame rearrangements with V and J called that TCRdb kept. Clones are partly lost; checked studies trace under half to an unresolved V gene and leave the rest unexplained. Across this sample there are about 220,000 clones, with roughly 84% seen only once. Less than 20% of the sample is taken by the ten largest. The specimen was peripheral blood. The receptors originated from a man younger than 45 with active or convalescent COVID-19.

There are a few counts of this clone. V and J are TRBV6-4 and TRBJ2-1, with TRBD1 matching 9 bases. With 0 bases clipped from V and 6 bases from J, the junction kept 6 bases outside the gene matches. The CDR3 loop spans 16 amino acids. CDR1 is MRHNA and CDR2 is SNTAGT in the germline V gene. The CDR3 bases are TGTGCCAGCAGTGACTCAGGTGGGGACAGGGCCAATGAGCAGTTCTTC. It translates to CASSDSGGDRANEQFF.

The chain recombines TRBV3-1 (or the pseudogene TRBV3-2) with TRBJ1-2; 9 bases match TRBD1. CDR1 and CDR2 (germline): LGHDT, YNNKEL (reference sequence). The CDR3 length is 14 residues. V lost 5 bases and J lost 12; bases outside the gene matches: 13. The CDR3 nucleotides are TGTGCCAGCAGCGACCGGGACAGGGCCCATCAACACACCTTC. This codes for CASSDRDRAHQHTF.

In nucleotides, the CDR3 is TGTGCCAGTAGTATAGTGGGGCAGGGGTACACAGATACGCAGTATTTT. As protein: CASSIVGQGYTDTQYF. The chain links TRBV19 to TRBJ2-3; D perhaps matches TRBD1 (6 bases). Germline loops: CDR1 LNHDA, CDR2 SQIVND (reference sequence). V was clipped by 1 base and J by 2 bases, with 13 bases between them. The CDR3 consists of 16 residues. The full variable domain, in which reference TRBV19 and TRBJ2-3 provide the parts outside the CDR3, is DGGITQSPKYLFRKEGQNVTLSCEQNLNHDAMYWYRQDPGQGLRLIYYSQIVNDFQKGDIAEGYSVSREKKESFPLTVTSAQKNPTAFYLCASSIVGQGYTDTQYFGPGTRLTVL.

The chain couples TRBV15 to TRBJ2-3; the D gene is possibly TRBD2 (5 bases). Germline loops: CDR1 LNHNV, CDR2 YYDKDF (reference sequence). The CDR3 contains 17 residues. V was shortened by 2 bases and J by 0 bases, with 15 bases between the two germline ends. The CDR3 region is CATSRRLLVSSTDTQYF. CDR3 nucleotides: TGTGCCACCAGCAGAAGATTACTAGTTTCTAGCACAGATACGCAGTATTTT.

J is TRBJ2-1 and V is TRBV6-5; no clear D. CDR3 length equals 13 residues. Germline assignment: CDR1 MNHEY and CDR2 SVGAGI. V lost 4 bases and J lost 2, with 6 bases in between. CDR3 coding DNA: TGTGCCAGCAGTTCCTATCCCTACAATGAGCAGTTCTTC. Protein sequence: CASSSYPYNEQFF.

Only one count was recorded for this clone. The chain employs TRBV28 and TRBJ2-7; the match to TRBD1 covers 7 bases. This CDR3 spans 14 amino acids. V dropped 4 bases and J dropped 3; count of bases not matched to a gene: 6. Germline values: CDR1 MDHEN, CDR2 SYDVKM. As DNA, the CDR3 is TGTGCCAGCAGTTCAAACAGGGGCGGCTACGAGCAGTACTTC. Translation gives CASSSNRGGYEQYF.

The chain employs TRBV27 and TRBJ1-3, with 7 bases identical to TRBD1. The germline gives CDR1 MNHEY, CDR2 SMNVEV (reference sequence). Unmatched junction bases numbered 2, after V lost 9 bases and J lost 0 bases. The CDR3 length is 13 residues. DNA for the CDR3: TGTGCCAGAACAGGGGCCTCTGGAAACACCATATATTTT. This translates into CARTGASGNTIYF.

V and J are TRBV4-2 and TRBJ2-3, with 9 bases aligning to TRBD2. CDR3 size: 15 residues. Germline-derived CDR1 and CDR2 are LGHNA and YNFKEQ. V was pared by 4 bases and J by 1 base, with 3 bases of the junction left unmatched. The CDR3 loop is CASSPRGGGTDTQYF. CDR3 coding DNA: TGTGCCAGCAGCCCGCGCGGGGGGGGCACAGATACGCAGTATTTT.

CDR3 in DNA: TGTGCCAGCAGTTTTGTCAGGGGGGTGGGCATTCAGTACTTC. Translating gives CASSFVRGVGIQYF. The chain employs TRBV28 and TRBJ2-4, with D perhaps matching TRBD1 (7 bases). V lost 3 bases to trimming and J lost 9 bases, with 15 bases between them. CDR1 and CDR2 (germline): MDHEN, SYDVKM. The CDR3 is 14 amino acids.

The chain couples TRBV6-1 to TRBJ1-4; the D gene is possibly TRBD1 (5 bases). V shed 3 bases and J shed 8 bases, with 13 bases lying between them. Germline V gives CDR1 MNHNS, CDR2 SASEGT. The CDR3 extends over 14 amino acids. The DNA for the CDR3 is TGTGCCAGCAGTGAGGACAAGGTTAGGGAAAAACTGTTTTTT. It translates to CASSEDKVREKLFF.

The chain joins TRBV7-9 to TRBJ2-7, with TRBD2 identical over 7 bases. CDR1 SEHNR and CDR2 FQNEAQ come from the germline V gene (reference sequence). V lost 0 bases to trimming and J lost 6 bases; unmatched junction nucleotides: 5. The CDR3 totals 14 residues. Written as DNA, the CDR3 is TGTGCCAGCAGCTTAGCTCTTTCGGGGGGCGAGCAGTACTTC. Translation: CASSLALSGGEQYF.

This rearrangement joins TRBV14 to TRBJ2-7; TRBD1 matches 8 bases. The ends lost 4 bases at V and 3 bases at J; junction bases unmatched: 8. The CDR3 runs to 15 residues. Germline loops: CDR1 SGHDN, CDR2 FVKESK. The CDR3 region has the DNA TGTGCCAGCAGCCGTCAGGACAGGGCGTTCTACGAGCAGTACTTC. Translating it yields CASSRQDRAFYEQYF.

The J gene is TRBJ2-7, the V gene TRBV7-2, with TRBD2 matching over 11 bases. V trimming: 0 bases; J trimming: 9 bases; junction bases outside the gene matches: 4. The V gene's germline CDR1 is SGHTA and CDR2 FQGNSA. The CDR3 is 14 residues long. CDR3 in DNA: TGTGCCAGCAGCTTAGCGGGACTAGCGGAAGCGCAGTACTTC. It encodes CASSLAGLAEAQYF.

This chain links TRBV28 with TRBJ1-1; D uncertain. V lost 3 bases and J 7 bases, leaving 12 bases between the germline ends. Germline CDR1 is MDHEN and CDR2 is SYDVKM. The CDR3 is 13 amino acids. CDR3 loop: CASSFGTAIEAFF. In nucleotides, the CDR3 is TGTGCCAGCAGTTTTGGAACAGCCATTGAAGCTTTCTTT.

CDR3 protein: CASRQMGQINTGELFF. The CDR3 DNA reads TGTGCCAGCAGACAGATGGGGCAGATAAACACCGGGGAGCTGTTTTTT. The chain is built from TRBV7-9 and TRBJ2-2, with a possible D match to TRBD1 (5 bases). Looked up from germline, CDR1 is SEHNR and CDR2 is FQNEAQ (reference sequence). The CDR3 length is 16 residues. Trimming cost V 6 bases and J 2 bases, with 16 bases left between them.

The chain carries TRBV18 and TRBJ2-1; D is undetermined. The CDR3 consists of 15 residues. Germline V gives CDR1 KGHSH, CDR2 LQKENI. V lost 2 bases to trimming and J lost 0 bases, with 8 bases between them. The CDR3 region is CASSPVESSYNEQFF. Here the CDR3 DNA reads TGTGCCAGCTCACCAGTCGAGAGCTCCTACAATGAGCAGTTCTTC.

The V call is TRBV10-3, the J call TRBJ1-1; possibly TRBD1 for D (6 bases). Germline CDR1 and CDR2: ENHRY and SYGVKD. V lost 6 bases and J lost 1, with 15 bases in between. The CDR3 totals 15 residues. In DNA, the CDR3 is TGTGCCATCAGGAGAACCGGGACAAAGAACACTGAAGCTTTCTTT. It is translated as CAIRRTGTKNTEAFF.

The chain employs TRBV3-1 (or the pseudogene TRBV3-2) and TRBJ1-1; 11 bases agree with TRBD1. CDR3 length: 15 residues. V gave up 4 bases and J gave up 5 bases; unmatched junction bases: 6. Germline V CDR1 and CDR2: LGHDT, YNNKEL (reference sequence). The DNA for the CDR3 is TGTGCCAGCAGCCCCCCCGGGACAGGGGGGACTGAAGCTTTCTTT. It specifies CASSPPGTGGTEAFF.

This chain uses TRBV28 with TRBJ2-7; 11 bases align to TRBD2. The CDR3 has 15 amino acids. The germline CDR1 and CDR2 sequences are MDHEN and SYDVKM. The trim removed 3 bases at V and 3 bases at J, leaving 4 bases unmatched. This CDR3 reads CASSLTSGVHYEQYF. CDR3 coding DNA: TGTGCCAGCAGTTTGACTAGCGGGGTTCACTACGAGCAGTACTTC.

The J gene is TRBJ2-6, the V gene TRBV19; 10 positions match TRBD1. After removal of 8 bases from V and 2 bases from J, the junction contained 6 bases not matched to a gene. The CDR3 is made up of 16 amino acids. In germline, CDR1 is LNHDA, CDR2 SQIVND (reference sequence). The CDR3 coding sequence is TGTGCCAGTGGTAGGACAGGGGGTGCTGGGGCCAACGTCCTGACTTTC. Amino acids: CASGRTGGAGANVLTF.

Regarding this clone: The sample carries other DNA sequences with the same CDR3. The J gene is TRBJ1-2, the V gene TRBV28; D uncertain. The CDR3 is made up of 11 amino acids. Germline values: CDR1 MDHEN, CDR2 SYDVKM. V was shortened by 3 bases and J by 8 bases, with 7 bases between the two germline ends. The CDR3 DNA reads as TGTGCCAGCAGTTTTCGGGGAGGCTACACCTTC. This codes for CASSFRGGYTF.

The rearrangement joins TRBV11-3 to TRBJ2-1; TRBD2 matches at 13 bases. The CDR3 is 19 residues long. The germline CDR1 and CDR2 sequences are SGHNT and YENEEA. Germline trimming cut 5 bases from V and 0 bases from J; bases unmatched to any gene: 10. The CDR3 protein is CASSQTGTSGASSYNEQFF. The CDR3 DNA sequence: TGTGCCAGCAGCCAAACCGGGACTAGCGGGGCGAGCTCCTACAATGAGCAGTTCTTC.

The rearrangement links TRBV15 to TRBJ1-5, with 12 bases identical to TRBD1. The CDR3 runs 19 residues. Germline-derived CDR1 and CDR2 are LNHNV and YYDKDF (reference sequence). The junction had 12 bases not matched to a gene; V was cut back by 4 bases and J by 2 bases. DNA of the CDR3: TGTGCCACCAGCATCGGACCGGGACAGGGGGCATCTGGCAATCAGCCCCAGCATTTT. This codes for CATSIGPGQGASGNQPQHF.

The chain uses TRBV19 and TRBJ2-3; D is possibly TRBD1 (6 bases). V was cut by 4 bases and J by 5 bases, with 13 bases left in between. The CDR3 runs 14 residues. Germline V CDR1 and CDR2: LNHDA, SQIVND (reference sequence). CDR3 amino acids: CASSTAGDGDTQYF. The CDR3 DNA sequence: TGTGCCAGTAGTACAGCAGGGGATGGAGATACGCAGTATTTT. The variable domain in full, completed from reference TRBV19 and TRBJ2-3, reads DGGITQSPKYLFRKEGQNVTLSCEQNLNHDAMYWYRQDPGQGLRLIYYSQIVNDFQKGDIAEGYSVSREKKESFPLTVTSAQKNPTAFYLCASSTAGDGDTQYFGPGTRLTVL.